Listed here are 19 T cell receptor beta chains from one sample, sequenced in a study of beta chain features in type 1 diabetes. Study findings and constraints: Significant though moderate, a shortening of TCRB CDR3s appeared in all four CD4+ subsets of Type 1 diabetes patients.

Expressed TCRB transcripts were sequenced because the entire RNA isolate underwent reverse transcription. Clones were read by immunoSEQ multiplex PCR, and TCRdb kept only the in-frame ones, dropping some. The sample carries under 350,000 clones, around 25% recorded once. The antigens for these receptors are not known. Sequencing was done on a sample of naive CD4+ T cells from blood. These receptors were taken from a woman aged 25 to 45 with type 1 diabetes.

The V gene is TRBV9, the J gene TRBJ2-3; 8 bases map to TRBD2. Per germline, CDR1 SGDLS and CDR2 YYNGEE. The length of the CDR3 is 14 residues. The V and J ends lost 0 bases and 6 bases, in that order; junction bases with no gene match: 3. CDR3: CASSVGLARDTQYF. In nucleotides, the CDR3 is TGTGCCAGCAGCGTAGGACTAGCGAGGGATACGCAGTATTTT.

This chain joins TRBV7-9 and TRBJ2-3; 9 nucleotides agree with TRBD2. J gave up 5 bases and V 5 bases, and 11 bases lay outside the gene matches. Germline CDR1 and CDR2: SEHNR and FQNEAQ (reference sequence). The CDR3 sequence is 16 residues long. CDR3 sequence (DNA): TGTGCCAGCAGCCTAGGGGCGGGAGGGCCACAAGATACGCAGTATTTT. Translation gives CASSLGAGGPQDTQYF.

In its sample, this clone was seen a few times. The chain employs TRBV10-3 and TRBJ1-2; the D is unclear. V lost 4 bases, J lost 4 bases, and 7 bases lay in between. This CDR3 is built from 12 residues. Germline assignment: CDR1 ENHRY and CDR2 SYGVKD. The chain's CDR3 is CAISGPLYGYTF. In DNA, the CDR3 is TGTGCCATCAGTGGTCCCCTCTATGGCTACACCTTC.

The chain recombines TRBV19 with TRBJ2-7; D remains unclear. Trimming took off 1 base at V and 3 bases at J, with 10 bases between the two ends. The germline gives CDR1 LNHDA, CDR2 SQIVND (reference sequence). The CDR3 covers 14 residues. The CDR3 is CASSIGLQIYEQYF. Here the CDR3 DNA reads TGTGCCAGTAGTATAGGTTTGCAGATCTACGAGCAGTACTTC.

The chain combines TRBV7-9 with TRBJ2-7; D is possibly TRBD1 (6 bases). Trimming pared 5 bases from V and 6 bases from J, leaving 17 bases between. Germline V gene sequence: CDR1 SEHNR, CDR2 FQNEAQ (reference sequence). This CDR3 has 14 amino acids. CDR3 residues: CASSVTGTQSEQYF. The CDR3 DNA follows: TGTGCCAGCAGCGTAACCGGGACACAGAGCGAGCAGTACTTC.

The V call is TRBV11-2, the J call TRBJ2-2; D is unclear. This CDR3 spans 14 amino acids. Looked up from germline, CDR1 is SGHAT and CDR2 is FQNNGV. V shed 6 bases and J shed 1 base, with 9 bases lying between them. CDR3 in amino acids: CASRPPGNTGELFF. The CDR3 DNA sequence: TGTGCCAGCAGGCCACCGGGGAACACCGGGGAGCTGTTTTTT.

This chain uses TRBV29-1 with TRBJ1-1; maybe TRBD1 (6 bases). Trimming took 5 bases from V and 10 from J, leaving 14 bases between them. CDR1 is SQVTM, CDR2 ANQGSEA, per germline. The length of the CDR3 is 11 residues. The CDR3 region is CSVWDTRGAFF. The CDR3 DNA sequence: TGCAGCGTTTGGGACACCCGTGGAGCTTTCTTT.

This chain's CDR3 is CASSPSGRGTDTQYF. CDR3 nucleotide sequence: TGCGCCAGCAGCCCTAGCGGGAGAGGCACAGATACGCAGTATTTT. The chain joins TRBV5-1 to TRBJ2-3, with 10 bases that match TRBD2. The CDR3 is 15 residues long. V lost 4 bases to trimming and J lost 1 base; unmatched junction nucleotides: 3. Germline-derived CDR1 and CDR2 are SGHRS and YFSETQ.

The chain recombines TRBV14 with TRBJ2-1; 11 bases are a match to TRBD2. The CDR3 consists of 18 residues. CDR1 is SGHDN, CDR2 FVKESK, per germline. V gave up 3 bases and J gave up 0 bases; unmatched junction bases: 7. The CDR3, as DNA: TGTGCCAGCAGCCACATAGCGGGAGGGCATAGCTCCTACAATGAGCAGTTCTTC. Amino acid sequence: CASSHIAGGHSSYNEQFF.

This clone was seen more than once but under ten times. The rearrangement links TRBV29-1 to TRBJ2-3; possible D gene TRBD1, 6 bases. V lost 1 base and J lost 4, with 15 bases in between. Germline CDR1 is SQVTM and CDR2 is ANQGSEA. The CDR3 is made up of 15 amino acids. For the CDR3, the DNA is TGCAGCGTTGAAGCCCACAGGGATAGCCCAGATACGCAGTATTTT. Protein product: CSVEAHRDSPDTQYF.

The V gene is TRBV7-9, the J gene TRBJ1-5, with 7 bases that match TRBD1. Germline CDR1 SEHNR, CDR2 FQNEAQ (reference sequence). Trimming cost V 4 bases and J 4 bases; bases outside gene matches: 4. CDR3 size: 14 residues. The CDR3 loop is CASSWGQPNQPQHF. The DNA for the CDR3 is TGTGCCAGCAGCTGGGGACAGCCAAATCAGCCCCAGCATTTT.

This chain uses TRBV4-1 with TRBJ2-5; 9 nucleotides line up with TRBD1. The CDR3 extends over 15 amino acids. The V segment lost 1 base and the J segment 5 bases; nucleotides outside the gene matches: 5. Germline CDR1 and CDR2: MGHRA and YSYEKL. CDR3 nucleotide sequence: TGCGCCAGCAGCCAAGGGGACAGGGCAAGGGAGACCCAGTACTTC. Protein sequence: CASSQGDRARETQYF.

The gene calls are TRBV11-2 and TRBJ1-5; unclear D gene. This CDR3 has 13 residues. V was pared by 1 base and J by 5 bases, with 6 bases between. Germline V gene sequence: CDR1 SGHAT, CDR2 FQNNGV. Here the CDR3 DNA reads TGTGCCAGCAGCTTAGGAACATATCAGCCCCAGCATTTT. Residues: CASSLGTYQPQHF.

This CDR3 is CASSPGQEYGYTF. The CDR3 DNA follows: TGTGCCAGCAGCCCGGGACAGGAGTATGGCTACACCTTC. The rearrangement uses TRBV5-4 and TRBJ1-2; 8 nucleotides line up with TRBD1. Germline-derived CDR1 and CDR2 are SGHNT and YYREEE (reference sequence). J gave up 5 bases and V 4 bases, and 4 bases lay outside the gene matches. This CDR3 comprises 13 residues.

The rearrangement joins TRBV30 to TRBJ1-4; 8 bases agree with TRBD1. Losses at the gene ends were 4 bases for V and 5 bases for J; bases not matched to a gene: 12. CDR3 length: 16 amino acids. Germline assignment: CDR1 GTSNPN and CDR2 SVGIG (reference sequence). The chain's CDR3 is CAWTWAERQGNEKLFF. The CDR3, as DNA: TGTGCCTGGACCTGGGCGGAAAGACAGGGGAATGAAAAACTGTTTTTT.

V gene TRBV2 combines with J gene TRBJ2-7; 8 nucleotides align to TRBD2. This CDR3 comprises 12 residues. CDR1 SNHLY and CDR2 FYNNEI come from the germline V gene. The junction had 1 base not matched to a gene; V was cut back by 6 bases and J by 3 bases. The CDR3 bases are TGTGCCAGCAGCACTAGCGGCTACGAGCAGTACTTC. Its protein is CASSTSGYEQYF.

The J gene is TRBJ2-3, the V gene TRBV19, with D tentatively TRBD2 (6 bases). The CDR3 covers 12 residues. CDR1 and CDR2 (germline): LNHDA, SQIVND (reference sequence). Deletions cut 6 bases from V and 8 bases from J, with 12 bases between. CDR3 nucleotide sequence: TGTGCCAGTAGAGAAACCGGGGGTACGCAGTATTTT. This translates into CASRETGGTQYF.

The gene calls are TRBV29-1 and TRBJ2-1, with 12 bases lining up with TRBD2. CDR3 length equals 14 residues. Germline trimming cut 1 base from V and 9 bases from J; bases unmatched to any gene: 4. CDR1 SQVTM and CDR2 ANQGSEA come from the germline V gene. The DNA of the CDR3 is TGCAGCGTTGAAGGACTAGCGGGAGTAAGTGAGCAGTTCTTC. Translating gives CSVEGLAGVSEQFF.

This CDR3 is CASSLDPGSGSNQPQHF. CDR3 bases: TGCGCCAGCAGCTTGGACCCCGGATCGGGTAGCAATCAGCCCCAGCATTTT. J is TRBJ1-5 and V is TRBV5-1, with no clear D. This CDR3 is built from 17 residues. V was trimmed by 0 bases and J by 0 bases, leaving 13 bases between them. The germline V gene has CDR1 SGHRS and CDR2 YFSETQ.